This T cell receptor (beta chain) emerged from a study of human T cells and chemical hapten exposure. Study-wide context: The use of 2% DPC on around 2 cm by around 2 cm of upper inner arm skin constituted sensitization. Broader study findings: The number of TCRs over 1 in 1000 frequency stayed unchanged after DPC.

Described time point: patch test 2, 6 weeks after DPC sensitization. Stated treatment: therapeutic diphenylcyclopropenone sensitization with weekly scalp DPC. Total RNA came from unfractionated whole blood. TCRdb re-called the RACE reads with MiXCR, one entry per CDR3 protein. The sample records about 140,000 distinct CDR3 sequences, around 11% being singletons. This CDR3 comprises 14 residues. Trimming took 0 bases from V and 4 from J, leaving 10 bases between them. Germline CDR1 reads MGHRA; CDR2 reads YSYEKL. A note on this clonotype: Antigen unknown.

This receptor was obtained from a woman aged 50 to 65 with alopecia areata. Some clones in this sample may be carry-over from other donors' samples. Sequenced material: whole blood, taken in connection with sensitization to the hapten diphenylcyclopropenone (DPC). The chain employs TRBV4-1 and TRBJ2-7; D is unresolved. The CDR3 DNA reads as TGCGCCAGCAGCCAAGAGGGTCCTCAGTACGAGCAGTACTTC. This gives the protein CASSQEGPQYEQYF.